This T cell receptor (beta chain) is drawn from a study of T cell responses to AZD1222 COVID-19 vaccine. Study-wide results and caveats: CD4 TCRs linked to vaccination spanned spike, dominating at 160-218 and 743-854. Repertoire sampling occurred only after the peak T cell response.

The length of the CDR3 is 17 residues. From germline, CDR1 is PRHDT and CDR2 FYEKMQ (reference sequence). Trimming took 4 bases from V and 3 from J, leaving 22 bases between them. Sequencing was performed with immunoSEQ multiplex PCR; in TCRdb, only in-frame clones are kept and a portion is missing. The top ten hold around 3.2% of the sample, which has some 100,000 clones, 92% seen once. On this clone: Its antigen is unidentified.

The receptor comes from an adult who received the AZD1222 COVID-19 vaccine. The sample here was peripheral blood, taken 28 days after the second AZD1222 dose. The V and J genes are TRBV13 and TRBJ2-7, with D perhaps matching TRBD1 or TRBD2 (6 bases each). The CDR3 spells CASSSREIRGAYYEQYF. Written as DNA, the CDR3 is TGTGCCAGCAGCTCCAGGGAAATTAGGGGGGCCTACTACGAGCAGTACTTC.